The present TCR beta chain was sequenced within a study of cytomegalovirus exposure and HLA in healthy donors. The study's findings and limits: Some public TCRs appeared in many individuals, while most sequences were rare. According to a subsequent analysis, TCR clusters identified in the first cohort showed a tendency to co-occur across the approximately 120 validation repertoires. The listing of about 150 TCR beta chains classed them as cytomegalovirus-associated.

Germline V lookup: CDR1 MNHEY, CDR2 SMNVEV (reference sequence). V was shortened by 5 bases and J by 7 bases, with 17 bases between the two germline ends. The CDR3 has 15 residues. Method: immunoSEQ multiplex PCR; TCRdb's copy keeps in-frame clones and lacks some. The sample consists of roughly 70,000 clones, approximately 96% of them appearing once. Points on this clone: Its specificity is unknown.

This TCR was sampled from a woman under 30 in good health and CMV-seropositive. The sample consisted of PBMCs. The chain joins TRBV27 to TRBJ1-4, with D maybe TRBD1 (6 bases). The CDR3 coding sequence is TGTGCCAGCAGTCTCGACCCGAAGGGGGTTGAAAAACTGTTTTTT. This sequence encodes CASSLDPKGVEKLFF. The full variable domain, with the rest looked up from reference TRBV27 and TRBJ1-4, is EAQVTQNPRYLITVTGKKLTVTCSQNMNHEYMSWYRQDPGLGLRQIYYSMNVEVTDKGDVPEGYKVSRKEKRNFPLILESPSPNQTSLYFCASSLDPKGVEKLFFGSGTQLSVL.